Listed below are T cell receptor beta chains from one sample, sequenced in a study of blood T cells in healthy people across ages. A single record per CDR3 protein comes from TCRdb applying MiXCR to the 5' RACE reads. Of 1.5 million to 2 million distinct CDR3 sequences in the sample, approximately 30% were seen once. Source material: blood. The receptors come from a woman aged 30 to 39 in good health. The CDR3 runs from the conserved cysteine through the conserved F or W. Fields, in order: V gene, J gene, CDR3 protein.

v_gene: TRBV15
j_gene: TRBJ2-1
CDR3aa: CATSPGTSAIEQFF

v_gene: TRBV21-1
j_gene: TRBJ2-7
CDR3aa: CASKVQTGADEQYF

v_gene: TRBV20-1
j_gene: TRBJ2-5
CDR3aa: CSTRLPGPVQETQYF

v_gene: TRBV7-6
j_gene: TRBJ2-1
CDR3aa: CASSLVLAGGADEQFF

v_gene: TRBV29-1
j_gene: TRBJ2-1
CDR3aa: CSVVGGVSYNEQFF

v_gene: TRBV3-1
j_gene: TRBJ2-7
CDR3aa: CAGSREPADRAYNEQYF

v_gene: TRBV20-1
j_gene: TRBJ2-3
CDR3aa: CSASPGTKDTQYF

v_gene: TRBV2
j_gene: TRBJ2-7
CDR3aa: CASSELAGLYEQYF

v_gene: TRBV6-5
j_gene: TRBJ2-1
CDR3aa: CASSPGLDFNEQFF

v_gene: TRBV5-1
j_gene: TRBJ1-4
CDR3aa: CASSTRGPTNEKLFF